The entry below describes one T cell receptor (beta chain). Its antigen is undetermined. The CDR3 totals 14 residues. The junction had 13 bases not matched to a gene; V was cut back by 4 bases and J by 10 bases. Germline V gene sequence: CDR1 DFQATT, CDR2 SNEGSKA (reference sequence). These data originate in a study of identical twins. Study-wide results and caveats: Conclusions came from cross-sectional statistical analysis, not from following the same donors. Fewer insertions marked abundant cord blood beta clonotypes; young adult naive trended weakly, memory not at all.

TCRdb reprocessed the 5' RACE reads with MiXCR, giving one entry per CDR3 protein. The sample includes about 690,000 distinct CDR3 sequences, 21% seen only once; the top ten take roughly 4.3%. This sample also belongs to another study, concerning T cells expressing NK-cell markers. Per that study: In several experiments, sorting was confined to alpha-beta TCR T cells through use of an anti-gamma-delta TCR antibody.

This chain links TRBV20-1 with TRBJ1-1, with 9 bases matching TRBD1. The sample comprised PBMCs. This TCR was sampled from a woman aged 18 to 35 in good health. The CDR3 coding sequence is TGCAGTGCTACCGACGGGACAGGGTTCGGTGGAGCTTTCTTT. It encodes CSATDGTGFGGAFF.